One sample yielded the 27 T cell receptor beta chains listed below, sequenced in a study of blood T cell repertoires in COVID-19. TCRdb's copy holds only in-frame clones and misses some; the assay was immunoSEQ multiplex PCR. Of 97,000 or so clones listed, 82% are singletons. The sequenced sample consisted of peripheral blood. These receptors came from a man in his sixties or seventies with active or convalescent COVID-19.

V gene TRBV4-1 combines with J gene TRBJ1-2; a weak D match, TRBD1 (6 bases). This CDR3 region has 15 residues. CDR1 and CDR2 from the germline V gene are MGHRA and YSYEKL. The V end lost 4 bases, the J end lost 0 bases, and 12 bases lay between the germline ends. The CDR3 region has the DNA TGCGCCAGCAGCCTTGGCGAGGGGGCTAACTATGGCTACACCTTC. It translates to CASSLGEGANYGYTF.

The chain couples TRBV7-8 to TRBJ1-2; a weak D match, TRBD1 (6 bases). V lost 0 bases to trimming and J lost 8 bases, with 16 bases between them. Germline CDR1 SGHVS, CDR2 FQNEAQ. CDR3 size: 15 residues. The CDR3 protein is CASSLAHREGLGYTF. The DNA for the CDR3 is TGTGCCAGCAGCTTAGCGCACAGGGAGGGGTTGGGCTACACCTTC.

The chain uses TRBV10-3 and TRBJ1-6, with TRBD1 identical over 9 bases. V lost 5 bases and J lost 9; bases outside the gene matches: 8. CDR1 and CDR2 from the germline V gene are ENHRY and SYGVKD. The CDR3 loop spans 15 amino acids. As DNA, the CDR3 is TGTGCCATCAGTTGGGACAGGGAGGCGGTTTCACCCCTCCACTTT. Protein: CAISWDREAVSPLHF.

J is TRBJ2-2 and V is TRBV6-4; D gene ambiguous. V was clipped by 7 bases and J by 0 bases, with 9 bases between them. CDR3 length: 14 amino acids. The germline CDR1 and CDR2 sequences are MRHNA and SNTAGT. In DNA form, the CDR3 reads TGTGCCAGCAAAAAAGAGTCGAACACCGGGGAGCTGTTTTTT. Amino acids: CASKKESNTGELFF.

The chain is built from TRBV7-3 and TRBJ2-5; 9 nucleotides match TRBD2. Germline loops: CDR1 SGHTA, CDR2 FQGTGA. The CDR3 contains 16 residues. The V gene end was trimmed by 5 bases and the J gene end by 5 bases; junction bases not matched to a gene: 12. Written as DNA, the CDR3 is TGTGCCAGCAGCCGGCACGACGCGGGGGGGCCCGAGACCCAGTACTTC. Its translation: CASSRHDAGGPETQYF.

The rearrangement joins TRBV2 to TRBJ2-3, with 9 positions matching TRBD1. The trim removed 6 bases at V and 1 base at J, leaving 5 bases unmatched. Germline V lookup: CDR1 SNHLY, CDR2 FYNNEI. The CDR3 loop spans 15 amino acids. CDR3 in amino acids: CASRRGQGGTDTQYF. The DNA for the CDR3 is TGTGCCAGCAGAAGGGGACAGGGTGGCACAGATACGCAGTATTTT.

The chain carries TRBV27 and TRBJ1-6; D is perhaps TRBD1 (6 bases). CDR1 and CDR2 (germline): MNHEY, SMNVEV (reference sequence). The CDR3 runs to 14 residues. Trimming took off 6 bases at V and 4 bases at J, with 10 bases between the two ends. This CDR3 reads CASSPTGYNSPLHF. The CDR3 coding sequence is TGTGCCAGCAGCCCGACAGGTTATAATTCACCCCTCCACTTT.

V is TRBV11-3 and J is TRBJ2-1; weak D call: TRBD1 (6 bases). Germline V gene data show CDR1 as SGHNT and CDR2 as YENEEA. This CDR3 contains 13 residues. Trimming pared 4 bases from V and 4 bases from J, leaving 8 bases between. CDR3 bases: TGTGCCAGCAGCTCAGGGGCTTACAATGAGCAGTTCTTC. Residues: CASSSGAYNEQFF. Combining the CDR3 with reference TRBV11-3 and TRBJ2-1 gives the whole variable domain EAGVVQSPRYKIIEKKQPVAFWCNPISGHNTLYWYLQNLGQGPELLIRYENEEAVDDSQLPKDRFSAERLKGVDSTLKIQPAELGDSAVYLCASSSGAYNEQFFGPGTRLTVL.

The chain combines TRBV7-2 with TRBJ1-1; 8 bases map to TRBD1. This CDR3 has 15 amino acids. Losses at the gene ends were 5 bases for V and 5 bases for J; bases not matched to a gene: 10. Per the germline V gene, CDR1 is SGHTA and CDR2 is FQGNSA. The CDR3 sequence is CASSVTGGESTEAFF. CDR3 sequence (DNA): TGTGCCAGCAGCGTAACAGGGGGAGAAAGTACTGAAGCTTTCTTT.

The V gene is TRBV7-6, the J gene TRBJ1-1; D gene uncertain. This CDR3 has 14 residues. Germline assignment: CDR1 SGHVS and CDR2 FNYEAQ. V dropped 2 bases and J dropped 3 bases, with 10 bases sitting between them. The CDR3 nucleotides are TGTGCCAGCAGCTTAATGTTCGGGGACACTGAAGCTTTCTTT. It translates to CASSLMFGDTEAFF.

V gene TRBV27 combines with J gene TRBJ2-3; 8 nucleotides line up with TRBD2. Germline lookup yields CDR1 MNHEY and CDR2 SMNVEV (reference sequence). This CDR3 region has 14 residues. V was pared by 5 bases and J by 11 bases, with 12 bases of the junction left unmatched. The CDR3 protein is CASSTPGSGGLQYF. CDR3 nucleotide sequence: TGTGCCAGCAGTACCCCAGGAAGCGGGGGACTGCAGTATTTT.

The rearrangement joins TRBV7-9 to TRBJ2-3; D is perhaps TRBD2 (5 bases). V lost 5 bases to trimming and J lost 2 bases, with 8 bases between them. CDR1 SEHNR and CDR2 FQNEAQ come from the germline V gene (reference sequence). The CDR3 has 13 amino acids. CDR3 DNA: TGTGCCAGCAGCCTTGGACTCACAGATACGCAGTATTTT. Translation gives CASSLGLTDTQYF.

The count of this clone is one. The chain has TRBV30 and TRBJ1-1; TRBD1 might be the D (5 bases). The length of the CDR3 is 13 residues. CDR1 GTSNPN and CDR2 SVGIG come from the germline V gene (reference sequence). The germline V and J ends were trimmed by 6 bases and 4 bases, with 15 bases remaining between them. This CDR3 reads CACLPRERTEAFF. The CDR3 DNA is TGTGCCTGCCTTCCCAGGGAACGCACTGAAGCTTTCTTT.

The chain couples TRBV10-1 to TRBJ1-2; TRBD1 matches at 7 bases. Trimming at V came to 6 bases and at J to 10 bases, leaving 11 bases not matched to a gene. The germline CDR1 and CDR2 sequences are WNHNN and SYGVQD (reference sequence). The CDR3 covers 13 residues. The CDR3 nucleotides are TGCGCCAGCAGCGCGGGGACAGTCGAGCCCTACACCTTC. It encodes CASSAGTVEPYTF.

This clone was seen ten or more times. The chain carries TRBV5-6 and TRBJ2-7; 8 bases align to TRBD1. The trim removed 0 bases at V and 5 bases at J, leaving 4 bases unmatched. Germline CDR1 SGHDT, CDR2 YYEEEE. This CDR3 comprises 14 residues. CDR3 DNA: TGTGCCAGCAGCTTGGGGGACAGGTCCAACGAGCAGTACTTC. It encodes CASSLGDRSNEQYF.

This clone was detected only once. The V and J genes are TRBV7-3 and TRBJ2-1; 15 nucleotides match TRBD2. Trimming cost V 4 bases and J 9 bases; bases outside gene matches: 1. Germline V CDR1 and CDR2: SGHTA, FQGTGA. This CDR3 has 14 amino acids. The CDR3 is CASSSGLAGGEQFF. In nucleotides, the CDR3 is TGTGCCAGCAGCTCGGGACTAGCGGGGGGTGAGCAGTTCTTC.

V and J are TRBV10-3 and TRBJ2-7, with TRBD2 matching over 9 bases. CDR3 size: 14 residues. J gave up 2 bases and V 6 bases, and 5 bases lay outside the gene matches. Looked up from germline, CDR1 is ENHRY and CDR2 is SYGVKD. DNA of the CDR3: TGTGCCATCAGGACTAGCGGCGACACCTACGAGCAGTACTTC. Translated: CAIRTSGDTYEQYF.

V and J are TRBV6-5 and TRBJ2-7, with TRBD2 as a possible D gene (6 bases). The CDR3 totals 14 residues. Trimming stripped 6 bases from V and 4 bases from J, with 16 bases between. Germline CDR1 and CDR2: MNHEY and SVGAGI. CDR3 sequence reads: CASSVSPGRYEQYF. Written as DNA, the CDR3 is TGTGCCAGCAGCGTCAGTCCAGGGAGGTACGAGCAGTACTTC.

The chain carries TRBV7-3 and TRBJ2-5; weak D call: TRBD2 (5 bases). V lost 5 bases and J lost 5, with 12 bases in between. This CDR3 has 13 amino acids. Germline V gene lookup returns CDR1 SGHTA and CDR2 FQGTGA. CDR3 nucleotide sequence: TGTGCCAGCAGCGGTTCTAGGAGGGAGACCCAGTACTTC. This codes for CASSGSRRETQYF. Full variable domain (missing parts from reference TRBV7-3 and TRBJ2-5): GAGVSQTPSNKVTEKGKYVELRCDPISGHTALYWYRQSLGQGPEFLIYFQGTGAADDSGLPNDRFFAVRPEGSVSTLKIQRTERGDSAVYLCASSGSRRETQYFGPGTRLLVL.

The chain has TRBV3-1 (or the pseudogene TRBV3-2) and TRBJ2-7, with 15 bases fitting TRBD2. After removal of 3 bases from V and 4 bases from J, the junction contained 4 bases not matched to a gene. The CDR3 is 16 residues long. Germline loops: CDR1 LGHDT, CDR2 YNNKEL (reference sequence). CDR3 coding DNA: TGTGCCAGCAGCCAGGCCGGGACTAGCGGGGGGTACGAGCAGTACTTC. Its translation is CASSQAGTSGGYEQYF.

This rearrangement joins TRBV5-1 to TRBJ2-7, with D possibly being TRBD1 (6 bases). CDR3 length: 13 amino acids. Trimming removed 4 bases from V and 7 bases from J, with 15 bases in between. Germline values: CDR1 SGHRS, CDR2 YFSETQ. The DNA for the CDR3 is TGCGCCAGCAGCGAGAACAGGGAAAGAGAGCAGTACTTC. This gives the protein CASSENREREQYF.

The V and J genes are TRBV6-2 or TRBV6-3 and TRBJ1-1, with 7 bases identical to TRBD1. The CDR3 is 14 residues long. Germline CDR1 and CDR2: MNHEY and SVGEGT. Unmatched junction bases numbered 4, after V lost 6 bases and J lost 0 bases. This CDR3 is CASSRDRVNTEAFF. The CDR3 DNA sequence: TGTGCCAGCAGCAGGGACAGAGTGAACACTGAAGCTTTCTTT.

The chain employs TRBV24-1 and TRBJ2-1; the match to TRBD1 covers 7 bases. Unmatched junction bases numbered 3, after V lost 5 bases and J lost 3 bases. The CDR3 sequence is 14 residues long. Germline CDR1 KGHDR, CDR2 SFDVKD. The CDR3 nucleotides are TGTGCCACCAGTGCTTCAGGGGGCTACAATGAGCAGTTCTTC. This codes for CATSASGGYNEQFF.

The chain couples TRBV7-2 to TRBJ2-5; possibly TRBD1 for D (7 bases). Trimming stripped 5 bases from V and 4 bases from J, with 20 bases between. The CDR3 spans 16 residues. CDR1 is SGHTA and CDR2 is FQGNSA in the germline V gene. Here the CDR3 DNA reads TGTGCCAGCAGCACCCAGACAGGGCGGCGGGGAGAGACCCAGTACTTC. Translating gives CASSTQTGRRGETQYF.

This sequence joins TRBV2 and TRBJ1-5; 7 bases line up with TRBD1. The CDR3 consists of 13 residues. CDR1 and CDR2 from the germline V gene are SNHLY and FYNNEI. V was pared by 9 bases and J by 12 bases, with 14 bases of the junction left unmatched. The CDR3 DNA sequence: TGTGCCAGTGCCTCTAGTGGGGACAGCCGCCAGCATTTT. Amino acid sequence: CASASSGDSRQHF.

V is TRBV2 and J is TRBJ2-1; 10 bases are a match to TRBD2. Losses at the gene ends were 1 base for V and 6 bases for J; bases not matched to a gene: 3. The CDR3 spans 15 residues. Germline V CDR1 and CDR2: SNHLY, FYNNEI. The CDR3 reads CASSEVSSGGNEQFF. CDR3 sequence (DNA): TGTGCCAGCAGTGAAGTGTCTAGCGGGGGCAATGAGCAGTTCTTC.

DNA for the CDR3: TGTGCCAGCAGTCCCCGGACTAGCGGGGCTCTCACAGATACGCAGTATTTT. This codes for CASSPRTSGALTDTQYF. V is TRBV6-2 or TRBV6-3 and J is TRBJ2-3; 12 bases are shared with TRBD2. V lost 5 bases to trimming and J lost 2 bases; unmatched junction nucleotides: 8. CDR1 is MNHEY and CDR2 is SVGEGT in the germline V gene. The CDR3 totals 17 residues.